This TCR beta chain was sequenced during a study of shared clonotypes between healthy human individuals. As for the study in general: Participating donors consisted of two women and three men aged 18 to 49. Study findings and constraints: The study found lower generation probabilities in non-shared clonotypes than in those shared by all four donors.

Splitting the CD4+ cells yielded a CD45RA+ naive subset and a CD45RA-negative memory subset. The CDR3 length is 15 residues. Germline V gene lookup returns CDR1 SEHNR and CDR2 FQNEAQ (reference sequence). The V end lost 0 bases, the J end lost 2 bases, and 11 bases lay between the germline ends. Original processing notes: From ImmunoSEQ came sequences covering only the junction and carrying no quality scores, so filtering differed. The method was immunoSEQ multiplex PCR; TCRdb's version includes in-frame clones alone and lacks a portion of them. Clone size and the V and J calls come from that table; the DNA yielded D and trimming. The sample has roughly 2.2 million clones; approximately 95% are singletons. Turning to this clone: Its antigen is unidentified.

The material sequenced was naive CD4+ T cells from PBMCs. Subset meaning: CD45RA+ positively selected. The chain combines TRBV7-9 with TRBJ2-7; perhaps TRBD2 as D (7 bases). The sequence derives from a man aged 18 to 30 in good health. Some clones in this sample may be carry-over from other donors' samples. This CDR3 reads CASSLAGRGAYEQYF. CDR3 in DNA: TGTGCCAGCAGCTTAGCAGGGAGGGGGGCCTACGAGCAGTACTTC.